The source of this TCR beta chain is a study of siplizumab effects on memory and regulatory T cells. Notes on the study in general: Significantly reduced by siplizumab was the cumulative frequency of alloreactive sequences, namely those traceable to unstimulated CD4+ memory cells. Greater diversity than memory cells seemed evident in naive T cells, which also appeared to be major alloresponse contributors. Sequences below about 10^-5 frequency were poorly captured, and few alloreactive clones mapped to unstimulated subsets.

Turning to this clone: The antigen is unknown.

The CDR3 sequence is 17 residues long. CDR1 and CDR2 from the germline V gene are SGHRS and YFSETQ. Trimming took 2 bases from V and 1 from J; bases not matched to a gene: 3. It was 85,000 to 100,000 TCR templates that were assayed per sample. Repertoires were generated with immunoSEQ multiplex PCR, while TCRdb's copy carries only in-frame clones and drops some. The data contain around 87,000 clones, 75% to 90% of them singletons. The clonotype was recovered from a human donor in good health. The V gene is TRBV5-1, the J gene TRBJ2-1; 13 positions agree with TRBD2. Sequencing was performed on CD4+ T cells sorted from blood. CDR3 loop: CASSLSLAGGSYNEQFF. CDR3 DNA: TGCGCCAGCAGCTTATCACTAGCGGGAGGGTCCTACAATGAGCAGTTCTTC.